This TCR beta chain derives from a study of shared clonotypes between healthy human individuals. Study-wide findings and caveats: Blood was the sole source, and tissue repertoires probably differ. Generation probabilities were higher for clonotypes shared across all four sorted-subset donors than for unshared ones.

Those who donated were healthy HIV-negative adults, with no recent acute infections or vaccinations reported. Sorted-subset replicate PCR reactions were performed with roughly 200 ng DNA, corresponding to roughly 31,000 T cell genomes. Profiling relied on immunoSEQ multiplex PCR, and the TCRdb table lists in-frame clones only, not all of them. The sample includes some 550,000 clones, approximately 97% of them seen just once. As regards this clone: Its matching antigen is unknown. The same CDR3 also results from other DNA sequences found in this sample.

V trimming: 7 bases; J trimming: 1 base; junction bases outside the gene matches: 3. The CDR3 covers 14 residues. Per the germline V gene, CDR1 is ENHRY and CDR2 is SYGVKD. The sequencing input was naive CD4+ T cells sorted from blood. Indicated subset: CD45RA+ positively selected. The source is a woman aged 25 to 45 in good health. The V gene is TRBV10-3, the J gene TRBJ2-7; the match to TRBD2 covers 11 bases. The CDR3 coding sequence is TGTGCCATCATGGGGACTAGCGGTTCCTACGAGCAGTACTTC. The encoded protein is CAIMGTSGSYEQYF.